Sequencing of this T cell receptor beta chain was carried out in a study of blood T cell repertoires in COVID-19. Study-level information: Acute and convalescent COVID-19 specimens originated in the United States, Italy and Spain. In each case, the material was cDNA or gDNA derived from T cells, B-cell-depleted T cells, or PBMCs.

In its sample, this clone was seen once. The repertoire was sequenced with immunoSEQ multiplex PCR; TCRdb's copy has only in-frame clones and lacks some. The sample carries 180,000 or so clones, roughly 80% recorded once. J gave up 4 bases and V 4 bases, and 4 bases lay outside the gene matches. Germline loops: CDR1 SGDLS, CDR2 YYNGEE. The CDR3 has 13 residues. Sample: peripheral blood. This receptor was identified in a man aged 45-65 years who had recovered from COVID-19. This chain connects TRBV9 to TRBJ1-1; 7 bases fit TRBD1. As DNA, the CDR3 is TGTGCCAGCAGCCGGGACAGTGGCACTGAAGCTTTCTTT. It is translated as CASSRDSGTEAFF.